This T cell receptor beta chain was obtained from a study of post-analysis software for immune sequencing data. Notes on the study in general: F measure clustering grouped samples strongly by preparation batch. TRBV segments more frequent in patients than in controls numbered several and included TRBV5-6, TRBV5-1 and TRBV20-1. Controls significantly exceeded multiple sclerosis patients in normalized Chao1 diversity.

CDR3 length: 15 amino acids. The trim removed 3 bases at V and 5 bases at J, leaving 8 bases unmatched. Germline V gene lookup returns CDR1 ENHRY and CDR2 SYGVKD. TCR beta cDNA libraries included unique molecular identifiers. Some 500,000 cDNA molecules were recovered from an input of roughly 0.85 to 10 million T cells. TCRdb redid the calling of the PCR reads with MiXCR, one entry per CDR3 protein. Of 700,000 to 800,000 distinct CDR3 sequences listed, roughly 27% are singletons. This clonotype has just a few counts. Its matching antigen is unknown. This TCR was sampled from a girl aged 5-17 years with multiple sclerosis. The J gene is TRBJ1-2, the V gene TRBV10-3, with TRBD1 identical over 8 bases. Sequences were obtained from blood. Here the CDR3 reads CAISDPRQGRYGYTF. CDR3 in DNA: TGTGCCATCAGTGACCCACGACAGGGGCGGTATGGCTACACCTTC.